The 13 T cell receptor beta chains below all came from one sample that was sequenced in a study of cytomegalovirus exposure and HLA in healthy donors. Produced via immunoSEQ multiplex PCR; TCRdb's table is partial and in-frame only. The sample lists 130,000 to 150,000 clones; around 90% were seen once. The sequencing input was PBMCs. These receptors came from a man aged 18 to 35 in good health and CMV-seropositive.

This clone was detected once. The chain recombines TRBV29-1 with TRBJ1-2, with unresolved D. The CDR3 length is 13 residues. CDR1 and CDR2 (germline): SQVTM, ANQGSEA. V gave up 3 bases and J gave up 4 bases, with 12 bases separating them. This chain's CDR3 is CSVDSGVGYGYTF. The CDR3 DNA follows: TGCAGCGTTGATTCCGGGGTCGGCTATGGCTACACCTTC.

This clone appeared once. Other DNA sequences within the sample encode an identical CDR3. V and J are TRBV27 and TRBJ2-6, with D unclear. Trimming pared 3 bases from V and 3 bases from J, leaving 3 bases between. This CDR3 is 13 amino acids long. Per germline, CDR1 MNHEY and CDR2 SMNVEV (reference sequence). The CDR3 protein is CASSLSGANVLTF. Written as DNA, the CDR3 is TGTGCCAGCAGTTTGAGTGGGGCCAACGTCCTGACTTTC.

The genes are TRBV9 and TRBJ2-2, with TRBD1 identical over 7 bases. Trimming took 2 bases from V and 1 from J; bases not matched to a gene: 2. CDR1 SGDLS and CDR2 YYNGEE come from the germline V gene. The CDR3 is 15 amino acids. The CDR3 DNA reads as TGTGCCAGCAGCGTTGGGGACAGGAACACCGGGGAGCTGTTTTTT. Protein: CASSVGDRNTGELFF.

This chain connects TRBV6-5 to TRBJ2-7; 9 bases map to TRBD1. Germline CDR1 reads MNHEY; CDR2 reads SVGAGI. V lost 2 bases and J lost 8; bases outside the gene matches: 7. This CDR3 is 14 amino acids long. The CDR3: CASSYGTGRAKQYF. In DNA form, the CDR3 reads TGTGCCAGCAGTTACGGGACAGGGCGGGCGAAGCAGTACTTC.

CDR3 amino acids: CASSLALAGGETQYF. In DNA, the CDR3 is TGTGCCAGCAGCTTAGCCCTAGCGGGAGGGGAGACCCAGTACTTC. The genes are TRBV7-2 and TRBJ2-5, with 12 bases identical to TRBD2. CDR3 length: 15 amino acids. After removal of 0 bases from V and 5 bases from J, the junction contained 1 base not matched to a gene. CDR1 and CDR2 from the germline V gene are SGHTA and FQGNSA.

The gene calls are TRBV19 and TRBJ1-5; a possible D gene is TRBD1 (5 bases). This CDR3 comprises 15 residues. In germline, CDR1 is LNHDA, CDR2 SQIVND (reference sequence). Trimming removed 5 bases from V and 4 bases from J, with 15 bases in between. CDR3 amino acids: CASSSQGLLNQPQHF. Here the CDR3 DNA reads TGTGCCAGTAGTTCTCAGGGCCTTTTGAATCAGCCCCAGCATTTT.

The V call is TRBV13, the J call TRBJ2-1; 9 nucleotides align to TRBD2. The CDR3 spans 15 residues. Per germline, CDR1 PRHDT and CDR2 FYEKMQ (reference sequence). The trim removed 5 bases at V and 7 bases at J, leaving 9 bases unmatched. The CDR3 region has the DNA TGTGCCAGCAGCGAGTCAGCGGGAGGACGAAATGAGCAGTTCTTC. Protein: CASSESAGGRNEQFF.

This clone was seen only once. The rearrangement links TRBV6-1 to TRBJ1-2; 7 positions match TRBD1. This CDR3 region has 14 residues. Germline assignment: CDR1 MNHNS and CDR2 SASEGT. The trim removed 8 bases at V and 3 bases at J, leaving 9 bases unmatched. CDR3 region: CASGPSGTDYGYTF. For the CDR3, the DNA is TGTGCCAGCGGCCCCAGTGGGACAGACTATGGCTACACCTTC.

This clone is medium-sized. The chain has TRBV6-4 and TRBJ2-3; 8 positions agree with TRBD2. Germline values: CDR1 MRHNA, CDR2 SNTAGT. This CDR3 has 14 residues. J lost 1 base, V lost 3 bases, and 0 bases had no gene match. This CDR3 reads CASSERGGTDTQYF. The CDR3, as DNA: TGTGCCAGCAGTGAGCGGGGGGGCACAGATACGCAGTATTTT.

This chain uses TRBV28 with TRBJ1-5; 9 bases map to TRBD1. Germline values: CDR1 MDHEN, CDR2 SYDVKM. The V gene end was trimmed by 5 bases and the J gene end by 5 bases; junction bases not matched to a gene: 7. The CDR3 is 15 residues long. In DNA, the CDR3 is TGTGCCAGCAGTCCCGGGACAGGGAGATATCAGCCCCAGCATTTT. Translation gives CASSPGTGRYQPQHF. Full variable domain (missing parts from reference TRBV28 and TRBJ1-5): DVKVTQSSRYLVKRTGEKVFLECVQDMDHENMFWYRQDPGLGLRLIYFSYDVKMKEKGDIPEGYSVSREKKERFSLILESASTNQTSMYLCASSPGTGRYQPQHFGDGTRLSIL.

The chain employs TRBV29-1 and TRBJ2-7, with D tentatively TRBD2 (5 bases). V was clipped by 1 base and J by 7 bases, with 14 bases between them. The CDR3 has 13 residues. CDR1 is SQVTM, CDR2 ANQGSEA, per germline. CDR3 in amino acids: CSVEATFRGEQYF. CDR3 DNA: TGCAGCGTTGAAGCTACCTTTCGGGGAGAGCAGTACTTC.

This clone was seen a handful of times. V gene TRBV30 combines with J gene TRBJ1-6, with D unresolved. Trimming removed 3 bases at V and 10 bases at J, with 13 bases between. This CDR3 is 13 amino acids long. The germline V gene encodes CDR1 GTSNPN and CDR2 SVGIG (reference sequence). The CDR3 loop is CAWSGGGGSPLHF. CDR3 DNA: TGTGCCTGGAGCGGAGGTGGCGGCTCACCCCTCCACTTT.

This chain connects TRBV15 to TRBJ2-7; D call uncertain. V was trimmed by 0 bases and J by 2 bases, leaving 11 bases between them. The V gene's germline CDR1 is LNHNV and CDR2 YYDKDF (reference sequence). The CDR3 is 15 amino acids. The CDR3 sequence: CATSRDFTATYEQYF. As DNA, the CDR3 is TGTGCCACCAGCAGAGATTTCACAGCTACCTACGAGCAGTACTTC.